Listed here is a single T cell receptor (beta chain). Clones were read by immunoSEQ multiplex PCR, and TCRdb kept only the in-frame ones, dropping some. The data show around 68,000 clones, with roughly four fifths seen just once and over 1.5% held by the top ten. From germline, CDR1 is SGHTS and CDR2 YDEGEE. The CDR3 has 15 residues. Deletions cut 7 bases from V and 5 bases from J, with 19 bases between. Indicated time point: pretreatment peripheral blood. Patient sample counts ranged from 1 to 8, pretreatment and on-treatment. This sample is part of a study of PD-L1 blockade in urothelial cancer. Study information: Previous chemotherapy exposure amounted to 0 to 3 regimens for patients. Blood-derived samples held a median around 140,000 T cells.

This chain uses TRBV5-8 with TRBJ1-5, with D possibly TRBD1 on 6 matching bases. This TCR derives from a man aged 65-85 years with urothelial cancer. Sequencing was performed on PBMCs, taken around atezolizumab (anti-PD-L1) treatment. CDR3 coding DNA: TGTGCCAGCCCTGGGGGCAGCGGTCGGTATCAGCCCCAGCATTTT. Residues: CASPGGSGRYQPQHF. The variable domain in full, with the rest retrieved from reference TRBV5-8 and TRBJ1-5, is EAGVTQSPTHLIKTRGQQATLRCSPISGHTSVYWYQQALGLGLQFLLWYDEGEERNRGNFPPRFSGRQFPNYSSELNVNALELEDSALYLCASPGGSGRYQPQHFGDGTRLSIL.